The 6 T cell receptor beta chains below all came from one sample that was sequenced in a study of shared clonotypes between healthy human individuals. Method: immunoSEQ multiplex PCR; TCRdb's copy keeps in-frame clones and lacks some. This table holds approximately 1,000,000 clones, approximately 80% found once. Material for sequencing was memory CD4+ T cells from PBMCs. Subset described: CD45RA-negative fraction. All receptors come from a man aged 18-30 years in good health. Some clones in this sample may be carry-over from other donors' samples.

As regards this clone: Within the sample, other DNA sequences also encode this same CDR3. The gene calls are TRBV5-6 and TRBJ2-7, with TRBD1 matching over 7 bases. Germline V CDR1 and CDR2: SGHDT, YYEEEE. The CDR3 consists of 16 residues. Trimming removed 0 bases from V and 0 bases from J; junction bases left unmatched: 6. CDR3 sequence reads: CASSLVGQASSYEQYF. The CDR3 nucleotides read TGTGCCAGCAGCTTGGTTGGACAGGCGAGCTCCTACGAGCAGTACTTC.

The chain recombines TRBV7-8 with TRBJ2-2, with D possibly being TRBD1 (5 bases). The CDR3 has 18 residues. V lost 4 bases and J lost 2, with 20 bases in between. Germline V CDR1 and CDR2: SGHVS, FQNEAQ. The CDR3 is CASSSKPGLRVNTGELFF. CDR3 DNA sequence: TGTGCCAGCAGCTCAAAACCAGGGTTACGCGTAAACACCGGGGAGCTGTTTTTT.

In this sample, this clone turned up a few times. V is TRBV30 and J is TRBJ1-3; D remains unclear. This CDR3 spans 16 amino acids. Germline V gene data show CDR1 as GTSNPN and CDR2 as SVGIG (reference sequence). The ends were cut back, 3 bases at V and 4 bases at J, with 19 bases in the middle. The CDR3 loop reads CAWRLPGGRRGNTIYF. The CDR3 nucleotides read TGTGCCTGGAGACTTCCGGGAGGGAGGAGGGGAAACACCATATATTTT.

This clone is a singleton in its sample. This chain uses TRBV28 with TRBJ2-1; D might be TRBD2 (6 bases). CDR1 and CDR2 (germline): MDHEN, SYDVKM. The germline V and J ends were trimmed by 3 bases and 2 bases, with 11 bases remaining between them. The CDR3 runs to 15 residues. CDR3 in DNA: TGTGCCAGCAGTTTGGCGGGGAACACCTACAATGAGCAGTTCTTC. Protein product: CASSLAGNTYNEQFF.

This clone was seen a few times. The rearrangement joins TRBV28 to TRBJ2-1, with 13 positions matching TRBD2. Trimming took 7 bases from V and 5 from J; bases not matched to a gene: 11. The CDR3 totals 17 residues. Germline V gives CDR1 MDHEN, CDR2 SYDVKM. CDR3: CASTLGRLAGGHNEQFF. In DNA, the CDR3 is TGTGCCAGCACCCTGGGGCGACTAGCGGGAGGACACAATGAGCAGTTCTTC.

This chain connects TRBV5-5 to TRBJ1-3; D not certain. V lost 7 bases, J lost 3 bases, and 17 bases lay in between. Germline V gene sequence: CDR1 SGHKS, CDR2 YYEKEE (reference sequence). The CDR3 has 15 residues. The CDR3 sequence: CASPTPRLCGNTIYF. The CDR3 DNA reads TGTGCCAGCCCCACCCCCCGGCTCTGTGGAAACACCATATATTTT. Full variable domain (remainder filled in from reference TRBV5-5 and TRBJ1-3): DAGVTQSPTHLIKTRGQQVTLRCSPISGHKSVSWYQQVLGQGPQFIFQYYEKEERGRGNFPDRFSARQFPNYSSELNVNALLLGDSALYLCASPTPRLCGNTIYFGEGSWLTVV.